One and the same sample provided the 10 T cell receptor beta chains below, sequenced in a study of T cell responses to AZD1222 COVID-19 vaccine. The table came from immunoSEQ multiplex PCR; TCRdb's copy has only in-frame clones and leaves some out. The profile shows under 170,000 clones, 80% to 95% of them singletons. Source: peripheral blood, taken 28 days after the second AZD1222 dose. The origin of the receptors is an adult who received the AZD1222 COVID-19 vaccine.

The rearrangement uses TRBV6-5 and TRBJ1-5; perhaps TRBD1 as D (5 bases). The CDR3 sequence is 15 residues long. CDR1 MNHEY and CDR2 SVGAGI come from the germline V gene. Trimming removed 0 bases from V and 7 bases from J, with 13 bases in between. The CDR3 is CASSYSGGVGQPQHF. The CDR3 DNA is TGTGCCAGCAGTTACTCAGGAGGGGTCGGCCAGCCCCAGCATTTT.

The chain has TRBV4-2 and TRBJ1-1, with TRBD1 as a possible D gene (5 bases). Trimming shortened V by 0 bases and J by 1 base, and 12 bases separated the two germline ends. The length of the CDR3 is 16 residues. Germline V gene lookup returns CDR1 LGHNA and CDR2 YNFKEQ. Here the CDR3 DNA reads TGTGCCAGCAGCCAAGATCTAGCCAGGGCGAACACTGAAGCTTTCTTT. It yields the protein CASSQDLARANTEAFF.

This chain uses TRBV6-2 or TRBV6-3 with TRBJ1-1, with D perhaps TRBD1 (5 bases). V shed 1 base and J shed 8 bases, with 8 bases lying between them. The V gene's germline CDR1 is MNHEY and CDR2 SVGEGT. CDR3 length equals 12 residues. Here the CDR3 reads CASSYLYREAFF. The CDR3 DNA sequence: TGTGCCAGCAGTTACTTGTACAGGGAAGCTTTCTTT.

The gene calls are TRBV7-9 and TRBJ2-3, with TRBD2 identical over 12 bases. The CDR3 is 18 residues long. J was trimmed by 8 bases and V by 4 bases; bases with no gene match: 16. CDR1 and CDR2 from the germline V gene are SEHNR and FQNEAQ (reference sequence). CDR3 sequence reads: CASSSATSGSGPGSTQYF. In nucleotides, the CDR3 is TGTGCCAGCAGCTCGGCGACTAGCGGGAGTGGTCCGGGGAGTACGCAGTATTTT.

V usage is TRBV12-3 or TRBV12-4 and J usage is TRBJ1-2; a possible D gene is TRBD1 (6 bases). The V and J ends lost 8 bases and 3 bases respectively, with 13 bases between them. The CDR3 has 13 residues. Written as DNA, the CDR3 is TGTGCCAGCGCCCCCGGACAGTACTATGGCTACACCTTC. Translated, it gives CASAPGQYYGYTF.

On this clone itself: The sample carries other DNA sequences with the same CDR3. The chain couples TRBV12-3 or TRBV12-4 to TRBJ2-3; no clear D gene. The CDR3 extends over 12 amino acids. Deletions cut 6 bases from V and 3 bases from J, with 7 bases between. The CDR3 is CASSLGTDTQYF. In DNA, the CDR3 is TGTGCCAGCAGCCTTGGGACAGATACGCAGTATTTT.

The sample holds one count of this clone. The chain joins TRBV5-1 to TRBJ1-1, with D maybe TRBD1 (5 bases). The CDR3 spans 13 residues. V lost 6 bases, J lost 11 bases, and 20 bases lay in between. The germline CDR1 and CDR2 sequences are SGHRS and YFSETQ. The CDR3 nucleotides read TGCGCCAGCACGGGGCCCGGGGAGTTGGGCGCTTTCTTT. Translation: CASTGPGELGAFF.

The chain combines TRBV7-2 with TRBJ2-7, with 7 bases lining up with TRBD1. CDR3 length: 14 amino acids. Germline V CDR1 and CDR2: SGHTA, FQGNSA. Trimming took 2 bases from V and 2 from J; bases not matched to a gene: 3. This CDR3 reads CASSLRQGAYEQYF. The CDR3 nucleotides are TGTGCCAGCAGCTTAAGGCAGGGGGCCTACGAGCAGTACTTC.

This chain connects TRBV12-3 or TRBV12-4 to TRBJ2-7; unclear D gene. The V and J ends lost 5 bases and 3 bases respectively, with 8 bases between them. This CDR3 has 12 amino acids. The CDR3 here is CASSHSFYEQYF. The CDR3 coding sequence is TGTGCCAGCAGTCACAGCTTCTACGAGCAGTACTTC.

This chain links TRBV6-5 with TRBJ2-7, with TRBD1 matching 8 bases. The CDR3 length is 13 residues. Trimming at V came to 10 bases and at J to 2 bases, leaving 7 bases not matched to a gene. CDR1 is MNHEY and CDR2 is SVGAGI in the germline V gene. This CDR3 is CATLRDRPYEQYF. In DNA, the CDR3 is TGTGCCACACTCCGGGACAGGCCCTACGAGCAGTACTTC.